The 30 T cell receptor beta chains in this list originate from one sample, sequenced in a study of blood T cell repertoires in COVID-19. TCRdb's copy holds only in-frame clones and misses some; the assay was immunoSEQ multiplex PCR. This table holds 200,000 or so clones, more than 80% found once. The sequenced material came from PBMCs or T cells enriched from blood (not recorded which). Receptors were obtained from a woman aged 40 to 50 with acute COVID-19.

The chain recombines TRBV18 with TRBJ1-2; the D is unclear. This CDR3 has 15 residues. Germline-derived CDR1 and CDR2 are KGHSH and LQKENI. V lost 2 bases and J 0 bases, leaving 10 bases between the germline ends. CDR3 sequence (DNA): TGTGCCAGCTCACCAATAACAGAGTCTAACTATGGCTACACCTTC. Translating gives CASSPITESNYGYTF.

The rearrangement joins TRBV5-4 to TRBJ1-2; TRBD1 aligns across 7 bases. V shed 4 bases, J shed 7 bases, and the junction held 13 bases outside the gene matches. Germline CDR1 reads SGHNT; CDR2 reads YYREEE (reference sequence). This CDR3 contains 15 residues. The chain's CDR3 is CASSPDRDGLGGYTF. Here the CDR3 DNA reads TGTGCCAGCAGCCCAGACAGGGACGGTTTGGGTGGCTACACCTTC.

The chain employs TRBV7-2 and TRBJ1-4; no definite D call. Germline loops: CDR1 SGHTA, CDR2 FQGNSA. CDR3 length: 12 residues. Trimming left V 5 bases short and J 3 bases short, with 4 bases between. This chain's CDR3 is CASSPPNEKLFF. CDR3 coding DNA: TGTGCCAGCAGCCCTCCTAATGAAAAACTGTTTTTT.

This chain joins TRBV7-8 and TRBJ1-1; 7 bases agree with TRBD1. V shed 5 bases, J shed 9 bases, and the junction held 6 bases outside the gene matches. The CDR3 consists of 12 residues. The germline CDR1 and CDR2 sequences are SGHVS and FQNEAQ. The CDR3 DNA reads TGTGCCAGCAGCCCCGACAGGGATCAAGCTTTCTTT. It specifies CASSPDRDQAFF.

The chain employs TRBV7-9 and TRBJ2-7, with a tentative D call TRBD2 (5 bases). Germline V lookup: CDR1 SEHNR, CDR2 FQNEAQ (reference sequence). Trimming took off 4 bases at V and 5 bases at J, with 21 bases between the two ends. The CDR3 covers 16 residues. CDR3 loop: CASSSRTARGNHEQYF. CDR3 in DNA: TGTGCCAGCAGCTCAAGGACCGCAAGAGGGAACCACGAGCAGTACTTC.

The DNA of the CDR3 is TGTGCCTGGAGTGTACAGGGGGAAAAACTGTTTTTT. Translated, it gives CAWSVQGEKLFF. The V gene is TRBV30, the J gene TRBJ1-4; 7 nucleotides align to TRBD1. The J segment lost 8 bases and the V segment lost 0 bases, leaving 0 bases of the junction unmatched. Per the germline V gene, CDR1 is GTSNPN and CDR2 is SVGIG (reference sequence). The CDR3 extends over 12 amino acids. Supplemented by reference TRBV30 and TRBJ1-4, the full variable domain reads SQTIHQWPATLVQPVGSPLSLECTVEGTSNPNLYWYRQAAGRGLQLLFYSVGIGQISSEVPQNLSASRPQDRQFILSSKKLLLSDSGFYLCAWSVQGEKLFFGSGTQLSVL.

The chain couples TRBV27 to TRBJ1-6; 8 bases agree with TRBD1. Germline V gene lookup returns CDR1 MNHEY and CDR2 SMNVEV (reference sequence). The CDR3 totals 17 residues. Trimming removed 0 bases from V and 10 bases from J; junction bases left unmatched: 11. CDR3 sequence (DNA): TGTGCCAGCAGTTTATCTGCCCTACAGGGGGAAGGATCACCCCTCCACTTT. Encoded protein: CASSLSALQGEGSPLHF.

This clone has more than one count but fewer than ten. This chain links TRBV5-6 with TRBJ1-1; unclear D gene. The CDR3 is 11 residues long. V was pared by 4 bases and J by 10 bases, with 11 bases between. Germline V gene lookup returns CDR1 SGHDT and CDR2 YYEEEE. The CDR3 loop reads CASSAGLVAFF. CDR3 DNA sequence: TGTGCCAGCAGCGCGGGTCTAGTAGCTTTCTTT.

This clone was counted ten times or more. This chain links TRBV24-1 with TRBJ2-1; TRBD2 is a possible D gene (6 bases). V lost 9 bases and J lost 10, with 18 bases in between. This CDR3 has 13 residues. The germline V gene has CDR1 KGHDR and CDR2 SFDVKD. CDR3 loop: CATGAGRFGEQFF. The CDR3 DNA follows: TGTGCCACCGGCGCTGGGAGGTTTGGAGAGCAGTTCTTC.

V and J are TRBV5-6 and TRBJ2-2; a weak D match, TRBD2 (6 bases). V lost 4 bases and J lost 4, with 14 bases in between. CDR3 length equals 15 residues. CDR1 is SGHDT, CDR2 YYEEEE, per germline. The CDR3 nucleotides are TGTGCCAGCAGCCAGGATAGCGGTGGCACCGGGGAGCTGTTTTTT. Translation: CASSQDSGGTGELFF.

The V and J genes are TRBV3-1 (or the pseudogene TRBV3-2) and TRBJ1-4, with 8 bases aligning to TRBD1. The CDR3 extends over 17 amino acids. Germline V gene data show CDR1 as LGHDT and CDR2 as YNNKEL (reference sequence). Trimming took 3 bases from V and 7 from J; bases not matched to a gene: 13. The CDR3 is CASSQVPGQVWGEKLFF. DNA for the CDR3: TGTGCCAGCAGCCAGGTCCCGGGACAGGTTTGGGGTGAAAAACTGTTTTTT.

The gene calls are TRBV13 and TRBJ2-7, with D tentatively TRBD1 (6 bases). Germline CDR1 reads PRHDT; CDR2 reads FYEKMQ (reference sequence). This CDR3 contains 15 residues. Trimming pared 6 bases from V and 3 bases from J, leaving 18 bases between. The CDR3 nucleotides are TGTGCCAGCAGGATGAGCGGACAGTTAGGCTACGAGCAGTACTTC. Its protein is CASRMSGQLGYEQYF.

This chain joins TRBV5-6 and TRBJ1-2; 9 bases are shared with TRBD1. This CDR3 has 14 amino acids. Germline trimming cut 2 bases from V and 4 bases from J; bases unmatched to any gene: 3. Looked up from germline, CDR1 is SGHDT and CDR2 is YYEEEE. CDR3 residues: CASSFPGQGYGYTF. Written as DNA, the CDR3 is TGTGCCAGCAGCTTTCCGGGACAGGGCTATGGCTACACCTTC.

This rearrangement joins TRBV5-1 to TRBJ2-3, with 9 bases lining up with TRBD2. With 5 bases clipped from V and 3 bases from J, the junction kept 7 bases outside the gene matches. This CDR3 has 15 amino acids. Germline-derived CDR1 and CDR2 are SGHRS and YFSETQ. DNA of the CDR3: TGCGCCAGCAGGCGGGGGGGCTTCGGAACAGATACGCAGTATTTT. Translated, it gives CASRRGGFGTDTQYF.

This chain links TRBV2 with TRBJ2-1, with 11 bases that match TRBD1. V dropped 6 bases and J dropped 2; count of bases not matched to a gene: 3. From germline, CDR1 is SNHLY and CDR2 FYNNEI. The CDR3 has 15 residues. This CDR3 reads CASRRGQGAYNEQFF. The CDR3 nucleotides are TGTGCCAGCAGACGGGGACAGGGGGCCTACAATGAGCAGTTCTTC.

The CDR3 is CASSTGAQVEAFF. The CDR3 nucleotides are TGTGCCAGCAGTACAGGGGCCCAGGTTGAAGCTTTCTTT. V gene TRBV2 combines with J gene TRBJ1-1; 7 nucleotides line up with TRBD1. J lost 7 bases, V lost 5 bases, and 7 bases had no gene match. The CDR3 length is 13 residues. CDR1 and CDR2 (germline): SNHLY, FYNNEI.

The table lists this clone with a count of one. The gene calls are TRBV2 and TRBJ1-4, with D perhaps matching TRBD1 (6 bases). Trimming cost V 11 bases and J 3 bases, with 16 bases left between them. The CDR3 sequence is 14 residues long. The V gene's germline CDR1 is SNHLY and CDR2 FYNNEI. The CDR3 here is CAAGGWTANEKLFF. The CDR3, as DNA: TGTGCCGCTGGAGGCTGGACAGCTAATGAAAAACTGTTTTTT.

V gene TRBV2 combines with J gene TRBJ1-3; D is undetermined. The CDR3 consists of 11 residues. In germline, CDR1 is SNHLY, CDR2 FYNNEI. Trimming cost V 8 bases and J 7 bases, with 9 bases left between them. The CDR3: CASYDGNTIYF. As DNA, the CDR3 is TGTGCCAGCTACGACGGGAACACCATATATTTT.

The CDR3 DNA sequence: TGCGCCAGCAGCCCACAGGGGTTCTCTAACACTGAAGCTTTCTTT. Its translation is CASSPQGFSNTEAFF. V is TRBV4-1 and J is TRBJ1-1; 7 bases agree with TRBD1. The CDR3 loop spans 15 amino acids. Germline CDR1 and CDR2: MGHRA and YSYEKL. V dropped 4 bases and J dropped 2; count of bases not matched to a gene: 7.

The rearrangement links TRBV7-6 to TRBJ2-1, with D tentatively TRBD2 (6 bases). The CDR3 spans 16 residues. Trimming stripped 5 bases from V and 3 bases from J, with 17 bases between. Germline-derived CDR1 and CDR2 are SGHVS and FNYEAQ. CDR3 sequence: CASSPAGGAGYNEQFF. CDR3 sequence (DNA): TGTGCCAGCAGCCCGGCCGGCGGGGCGGGCTACAATGAGCAGTTCTTC.

This rearrangement joins TRBV5-1 to TRBJ1-1, with no clear D. Germline V lookup: CDR1 SGHRS, CDR2 YFSETQ. V lost 2 bases to trimming and J lost 0 bases, with 8 bases between them. This CDR3 region has 14 residues. The CDR3 region has the DNA TGCGCCAGCAGCTTAGGAGGTATGAACACTGAAGCTTTCTTT. Residues: CASSLGGMNTEAFF.

V usage is TRBV4-1 and J usage is TRBJ1-2; 7 bases map to TRBD1. CDR1 is MGHRA, CDR2 YSYEKL, per germline. V trimming: 1 base; J trimming: 5 bases; junction bases outside the gene matches: 7. The CDR3 contains 15 residues. In nucleotides, the CDR3 is TGCGCCAGCAGCCAAGGGGGGCAGGGGGATTATGGCTACACCTTC. It encodes CASSQGGQGDYGYTF.

J is TRBJ2-6 and V is TRBV7-6, with 12 bases identical to TRBD1. Trimming removed 5 bases from V and 4 bases from J; junction bases left unmatched: 6. The CDR3 extends over 17 amino acids. CDR1 is SGHVS and CDR2 is FNYEAQ in the germline V gene. CDR3 coding DNA: TGTGCCAGCAGCCCGGGACAGGGGGCGAGGGGGGCCAACGTCCTGACTTTC. As protein: CASSPGQGARGANVLTF.

The chain employs TRBV20-1 and TRBJ1-2, with D maybe TRBD1 (6 bases). This CDR3 has 12 amino acids. The V end lost 3 bases, the J end lost 8 bases, and 13 bases lay between the germline ends. The germline V gene has CDR1 DFQATT and CDR2 SNEGSKA (reference sequence). The CDR3 protein is CSASPGGAGYTF. CDR3 coding DNA: TGCAGTGCTAGTCCGGGGGGCGCCGGCTACACCTTC.

This rearrangement joins TRBV11-2 to TRBJ1-2; TRBD1 is a possible D gene (6 bases). CDR1 SGHAT and CDR2 FQNNGV come from the germline V gene. The CDR3 extends over 14 amino acids. The V and J ends lost 4 bases and 7 bases respectively, with 16 bases between them. The CDR3 sequence is CASSSPRDKTGYTF. CDR3 DNA: TGTGCCAGCAGCTCTCCAAGGGACAAAACTGGCTACACCTTC.

The chain links TRBV6-2 or TRBV6-3 to TRBJ2-1; TRBD2 agrees at 8 bases. V dropped 2 bases and J dropped 8; count of bases not matched to a gene: 17. Germline V gives CDR1 MNHEY, CDR2 SVGEGT. The CDR3 extends over 18 amino acids. CDR3 loop: CASSYLPALAGRGDEQFF. In DNA form, the CDR3 reads TGTGCCAGCAGTTACCTACCGGCTCTAGCGGGCCGTGGGGATGAGCAGTTCTTC.

V and J are TRBV5-4 and TRBJ2-3; 7 bases match TRBD2. CDR1 is SGHNT and CDR2 is YYREEE in the germline V gene (reference sequence). Trimming took 1 base from V and 4 from J; bases not matched to a gene: 6. This CDR3 spans 15 amino acids. The CDR3 spells CASSLPGGVSDTQYF. Here the CDR3 DNA reads TGTGCCAGCAGCTTGCCGGGGGGAGTGTCAGATACGCAGTATTTT.

V usage is TRBV19 and J usage is TRBJ1-1, with D tentatively TRBD1 (6 bases). V was shortened by 5 bases and J by 1 base, with 14 bases between the two germline ends. The CDR3 runs to 15 residues. CDR1 LNHDA and CDR2 SQIVND come from the germline V gene (reference sequence). CDR3 amino acids: CASSRPGTPNTEAFF. CDR3 nucleotide sequence: TGTGCCAGTAGTCGACCCGGGACACCGAACACTGAAGCTTTCTTT.

J is TRBJ1-1 and V is TRBV5-1; unclear D gene. The CDR3 sequence is 15 residues long. Germline CDR1 reads SGHRS; CDR2 reads YFSETQ. Trimming stripped 4 bases from V and 5 bases from J, with 18 bases between. CDR3 region: CASSRDTSTNTEAFF. The CDR3, as DNA: TGCGCCAGCAGCCGTGACACGTCGACTAATACTGAAGCTTTCTTT.

The rearrangement uses TRBV4-3 and TRBJ1-1; D possibly corresponds to TRBD1 (6 bases). Trimming cost V 0 bases and J 4 bases, with 12 bases left between them. The CDR3 loop spans 15 amino acids. Looked up from germline, CDR1 is LGHNA and CDR2 is YSLEER. CDR3 region: CASSQEQGWGTEAFF. The DNA of the CDR3 is TGCGCCAGCAGCCAAGAACAGGGTTGGGGCACTGAAGCTTTCTTT.